Following are 30 T cell receptor beta chains from one sample sequenced in a study of blood T cells in healthy people across ages. PCR was performed a second time for about 7 to 12 cycles using a sample-barcoded 5' primer and a J-beta primer mix. TCRdb reprocessed the 5' RACE reads via MiXCR and lists one record per CDR3 protein. The sample lists approximately 600,000 distinct CDR3 sequences; roughly three fifths were seen once. The sample was blood. Receptor source: a man aged 55 to 70 in good health.

The rearrangement uses TRBV7-6 and TRBJ2-3; no firm D call. Trimming removed 1 base from V and 4 bases from J, with 18 bases in between. Germline V gene data show CDR1 as SGHVS and CDR2 as FNYEAQ. This CDR3 spans 17 amino acids. The CDR3 region is CASSLVWWGEKPDTQYF. In nucleotides, the CDR3 is TGTGCCAGCAGCTTAGTCTGGTGGGGTGAAAAGCCAGATACGCAGTATTTT.

For the CDR3, the DNA is TGTGCCAGCAGCTTAGATCGGCTTAACTATGGCTACACCTTC. Residues: CASSLDRLNYGYTF. The chain recombines TRBV11-2 with TRBJ1-2; D unresolved. Trimming pared 0 bases from V and 1 base from J, leaving 6 bases between. CDR3 length equals 14 residues. Germline assignment: CDR1 SGHAT and CDR2 FQNNGV.

This rearrangement joins TRBV28 to TRBJ2-5; 7 bases agree with TRBD1. The CDR3 runs 15 residues. V trimming: 6 bases; J trimming: 1 base; junction bases outside the gene matches: 8. Germline CDR1 is MDHEN and CDR2 is SYDVKM. Here the CDR3 reads CASSRPGTAQETQYF. DNA for the CDR3: TGTGCCAGCAGCCGTCCCGGGACAGCCCAAGAGACCCAGTACTTC.

A few counts support this clonotype. The CDR3 is CASSPGWNSYEQYF. In nucleotides, the CDR3 is TGTGCCAGCAGCCCCGGCTGGAACTCCTACGAGCAGTACTTC. This rearrangement joins TRBV12-3 or TRBV12-4 to TRBJ2-7, with no clear D. This CDR3 has 14 residues. V gave up 6 bases and J gave up 0 bases, with 12 bases separating them.

CDR3 DNA sequence: TGCGCCAGCAGCCCGGAGGGGCAGGGGAGCAATGAGCAGTTCTTC. As protein: CASSPEGQGSNEQFF. The chain recombines TRBV5-1 with TRBJ2-1; D possibly uses TRBD1 or TRBD2 (6 bases each). The CDR3 covers 15 residues. Germline V gene sequence: CDR1 SGHRS, CDR2 YFSETQ. The V and J ends lost 4 bases and 6 bases respectively, with 17 bases between them.

This clonotype came up a few times. The chain recombines TRBV10-3 with TRBJ2-7; D ambiguous. The germline V gene encodes CDR1 ENHRY and CDR2 SYGVKD. V shed 4 bases and J shed 6 bases, with 10 bases lying between them. This CDR3 has 12 amino acids. The CDR3, as DNA: TGTGCCATCAGTGGCGGACGCGGCGAGCAGTACTTC. Residues: CAISGGRGEQYF.

The chain uses TRBV7-7 and TRBJ2-1, with TRBD1 as a possible D gene (7 bases). CDR1 SSHAT and CDR2 FNYEAQ come from the germline V gene (reference sequence). The V gene lost 5 bases and the J gene lost 6 bases, with 11 bases spanning the gap. The CDR3 contains 13 residues. The CDR3 DNA sequence: TGTGCCAGCAGCCAGGGGGGTAGCAATGAGCAGTTCTTC. Translation gives CASSQGGSNEQFF.

This chain joins TRBV6-1 and TRBJ2-7; TRBD1 matches at 11 bases. V shed 6 bases and J 2 bases; nucleotides not matched to a gene: 6. The CDR3 has 15 residues. The V gene's germline CDR1 is MNHNS and CDR2 SASEGT. The CDR3 sequence: CASRWTGGYTYEQYF. CDR3 bases: TGTGCCAGCAGATGGACAGGGGGCTATACCTACGAGCAGTACTTC.

The J gene is TRBJ2-5, the V gene TRBV7-8, with 9 bases matching TRBD2. From germline, CDR1 is SGHVS and CDR2 FQNEAQ. The CDR3 has 17 residues. V was clipped by 0 bases and J by 5 bases; unmatched bases: 10. The CDR3 DNA reads as TGTGCCAGCAGCTTAGCGCGCCTAGCGGGGTATTGGGAGACCCAGTACTTC. It codes for CASSLARLAGYWETQYF.

This clonotype was counted between two and nine times. The V and J genes are TRBV5-1 and TRBJ2-4; possibly TRBD2 for D (5 bases). The J call could be wrong; TRBJ2-7 is a better fit for the DNA end. The CDR3 runs to 14 residues. Per germline, CDR1 SGHRS and CDR2 YFSETQ. CDR3 region: CASSYSAQRAEQYF. The CDR3 DNA is TGCGCCAGCAGTTACTCAGCTCAGAGGGCCGAGCAGTACTTC.

CDR3 sequence reads: CSGATGTNEKLFF. CDR3 DNA: TGCAGCGGTGCAACCGGGACTAATGAAAAACTGTTTTTT. This chain joins TRBV29-1 and TRBJ1-4; D not resolved. The CDR3 spans 13 residues. Germline CDR1 and CDR2: SQVTM and ANQGSEA. The V end was cut by 7 bases, the J end by 2 bases, with 11 bases between.

The chain carries TRBV7-2 and TRBJ2-1; maybe TRBD2 (5 bases). The germline V gene encodes CDR1 SGHTA and CDR2 FQGNSA. The CDR3 has 15 amino acids. V was cut by 5 bases and J by 0 bases, with 11 bases left in between. The CDR3 spells CASSRSDLSYNEQFF. The CDR3 nucleotides read TGTGCCAGCAGCCGTAGCGACCTCTCCTACAATGAGCAGTTCTTC.

The chain couples TRBV6-2 or TRBV6-3 to TRBJ2-7, with 7 bases that match TRBD2. Germline lookup yields CDR1 MNHEY and CDR2 SVGEGT. The CDR3 totals 15 residues. The J segment lost 4 bases and the V segment lost 5 bases, leaving 11 bases of the junction unmatched. The CDR3 DNA is TGTGCCAGCAGTAGCGAGAGGACTAGTATATACGAGCAGTACTTC. This translates into CASSSERTSIYEQYF.

CDR3 DNA sequence: TGTGCCAGCAGTTTAAACGGGGGGACCCAGTACTTC. It yields the protein CASSLNGGTQYF. J is TRBJ2-5 and V is TRBV27; the D gene is possibly TRBD2 (6 bases). The V gene's germline CDR1 is MNHEY and CDR2 SMNVEV (reference sequence). V was trimmed by 2 bases and J by 7 bases, leaving 8 bases between them. This CDR3 is built from 12 residues.

V usage is TRBV27 and J usage is TRBJ2-5, with D possibly matching TRBD2 (5 bases). Germline V lookup: CDR1 MNHEY, CDR2 SMNVEV (reference sequence). The CDR3 is 15 amino acids. The ends were cut back, 5 bases at V and 0 bases at J, with 13 bases in the middle. CDR3 amino acids: CASSLGLGYQETQYF. CDR3 bases: TGTGCCAGCAGTCTCGGACTCGGGTACCAAGAGACCCAGTACTTC.

This clonotype was recorded at least ten times. The chain employs TRBV20-1 and TRBJ2-5; D is uncertain. Trimming cost V 0 bases and J 5 bases, with 16 bases left between them. The CDR3 covers 15 residues. Per germline, CDR1 DFQATT and CDR2 SNEGSKA (reference sequence). CDR3 coding DNA: TGCAGTGCTAGAGATGGGGTAGACGTACGGGAGACCCAGTACTTC. It codes for CSARDGVDVRETQYF.

This chain uses TRBV20-1 with TRBJ1-6; 9 bases fit TRBD1. V lost 7 bases to trimming and J lost 10 bases; unmatched junction nucleotides: 11. The length of the CDR3 is 14 residues. Germline CDR1 is DFQATT and CDR2 is SNEGSKA (reference sequence). This chain's CDR3 is CSGSPTGGGSPLHF. The CDR3 nucleotides are TGCAGTGGTAGCCCAACAGGGGGCGGCTCACCCCTCCACTTT.

This chain joins TRBV2 and TRBJ2-3; 9 positions match TRBD2. With V trimmed by 6 bases and J by 7 bases, 11 bases remained unmatched. The CDR3 extends over 15 amino acids. Germline lookup yields CDR1 SNHLY and CDR2 FYNNEI. The DNA of the CDR3 is TGTGCCAGCAGCAAAAGGGGCGGGGGGGGGAATACGCAGTATTTT. It codes for CASSKRGGGGNTQYF.

V is TRBV29-1 and J is TRBJ1-2, with 9 positions matching TRBD1. The CDR3 totals 13 residues. Trimming at V came to 4 bases and at J to 1 base, leaving 1 base not matched to a gene. Per germline, CDR1 SQVTM and CDR2 ANQGSEA. CDR3 loop: CSVGTGDNYGYTF. CDR3 sequence (DNA): TGCAGCGTTGGGACAGGGGATAACTATGGCTACACCTTC.

The chain links TRBV24-1 to TRBJ2-5, with 13 positions matching TRBD2. The length of the CDR3 is 19 residues. V was clipped by 3 bases and J by 3 bases; unmatched bases: 12. The germline gives CDR1 KGHDR, CDR2 SFDVKD. CDR3 nucleotide sequence: TGTGCCACCAGTGATCCTCGGGCTCGGACTAGCGGGAGCAAAGAGACCCAGTACTTC. The encoded protein is CATSDPRARTSGSKETQYF.

This chain links TRBV7-9 with TRBJ2-5; the D gene could be TRBD1 or TRBD2 (5 bases each). The CDR3 totals 14 residues. CDR1 is SEHNR and CDR2 is FQNEAQ in the germline V gene (reference sequence). V lost 4 bases and J 11 bases, leaving 20 bases between the germline ends. CDR3 loop: CASSSRDGYNEQYF. CDR3 coding DNA: TGTGCCAGCAGCTCCCGGGACGGATACAATGAGCAGTACTTC.

This chain connects TRBV20-1 to TRBJ2-5; D possibly corresponds to TRBD2 (5 bases). CDR3 size: 12 residues. The germline V and J ends were trimmed by 5 bases and 5 bases, with 12 bases remaining between them. Looked up from germline, CDR1 is DFQATT and CDR2 is SNEGSKA (reference sequence). CDR3 residues: CSAEARGETQYF. CDR3 coding DNA: TGCAGTGCTGAGGCGAGAGGGGAGACCCAGTACTTC.

This clonotype has just a few counts. The chain joins TRBV13 to TRBJ2-4; D tentatively reads TRBD1 or TRBD2 (5 bases each). CDR1 is PRHDT and CDR2 is FYEKMQ in the germline V gene (reference sequence). The V and J ends lost 4 bases and 3 bases respectively, with 13 bases between them. This CDR3 region has 15 residues. CDR3 bases: TGTGCCAGCAGCTCCGTAACTGGGGGCAAAAACATTCAGTACTTC. Translation gives CASSSVTGGKNIQYF.

This clonotype was recorded a few times. The genes are TRBV4-1 and TRBJ2-2; weak D call: TRBD2 (6 bases). The CDR3 spans 16 residues. Germline V gene lookup returns CDR1 MGHRA and CDR2 YSYEKL. V lost 0 bases and J lost 1, with 9 bases in between. The CDR3 sequence: CASSQDGGLNTGELFF. The CDR3 DNA sequence: TGCGCCAGCAGCCAAGATGGGGGGTTGAACACCGGGGAGCTGTTTTTT.

The chain employs TRBV7-9 and TRBJ2-1; 9 positions match TRBD2. The CDR3 totals 14 residues. Germline CDR1 SEHNR, CDR2 FQNEAQ (reference sequence). The ends lost 5 bases at V and 6 bases at J; junction bases unmatched: 5. DNA for the CDR3: TGTGCCAGCAGCCATAAAGCGGGGGGCAATGAGCAGTTCTTC. Protein product: CASSHKAGGNEQFF.

This clonotype has only one observation. The chain has TRBV12-3 or TRBV12-4 and TRBJ1-4; TRBD1 might be the D (5 bases). The CDR3 consists of 14 residues. With 3 bases removed from V and 3 bases from J, the gap between germline ends came to 8 bases. CDR3 sequence (DNA): TGTGCCAGCAGTTTTCTGGGGGCTAATGAAAAACTGTTTTTT. It encodes CASSFLGANEKLFF.

The V gene is TRBV6-5, the J gene TRBJ1-6; 7 nucleotides align to TRBD1. Germline lookup yields CDR1 MNHEY and CDR2 SVGAGI. The CDR3 is 14 amino acids. Trimming removed 5 bases from V and 10 bases from J; junction bases left unmatched: 8. For the CDR3, the DNA is TGTGCCAGCAGTGGGGAGGGGGCAAGGTCACCCCTCCACTTT. Its protein product is CASSGEGARSPLHF.

The rearrangement links TRBV20-1 to TRBJ1-4, with D uncertain. CDR3 size: 13 residues. Germline loops: CDR1 DFQATT, CDR2 SNEGSKA (reference sequence). Trimming took 3 bases from V and 5 from J, leaving 10 bases between them. CDR3 region: CSASGPPNEKLFF. The CDR3 DNA sequence: TGCAGTGCTAGCGGCCCCCCCAATGAAAAACTGTTTTTT.

The V call is TRBV20-1, the J call TRBJ2-5, with D unclear. Germline-derived CDR1 and CDR2 are DFQATT and SNEGSKA (reference sequence). Between the trimmed V and J ends, which lost 1 base and 0 bases, there was a span of 6 bases. The length of the CDR3 is 13 residues. The CDR3 reads CSARAINQETQYF. DNA of the CDR3: TGCAGTGCTAGAGCCATAAACCAAGAGACCCAGTACTTC.

The genes are TRBV7-9 and TRBJ1-1; D remains ambiguous. V was pared by 2 bases and J by 1 base, with 11 bases between. The CDR3 sequence is 15 residues long. CDR1 is SEHNR and CDR2 is FQNEAQ in the germline V gene (reference sequence). CDR3 sequence: CASSLTKIRNTEAFF. In DNA, the CDR3 is TGTGCCAGCAGCTTAACTAAAATACGGAACACTGAAGCTTTCTTT. The variable domain in full, with the rest retrieved from reference TRBV7-9 and TRBJ1-1, is DTGVSQNPRHKITKRGQNVTFRCDPISEHNRLYWYRQTLGQGPEFLTYFQNEAQLEKSRLLSDRFSAERPKGSFSTLEIQRTEQGDSAMYLCASSLTKIRNTEAFFGQGTRLTVV.